The next 7 T cell receptor beta chains were all read from a single sample in a study of T cell responses to AZD1222 COVID-19 vaccine. TCRdb's copy holds only in-frame clones and misses some; the assay was immunoSEQ multiplex PCR. The sample consists of some 150,000 clones, roughly nine tenths of them appearing once. The sample was peripheral blood, taken on day 0 of AZD1222 vaccination. The receptors derive from an adult in good health.

This clone was seen just once. This chain uses TRBV6-1 with TRBJ2-4, with D hard to call. The germline V gene encodes CDR1 MNHNS and CDR2 SASEGT. Trimming took off 2 bases at V and 7 bases at J, with 12 bases between the two ends. CDR3 length equals 14 residues. CDR3 nucleotide sequence: TGTGCCAGCAGTGAAAGGGCTGGGCAGAACATTCAGTACTTC. It yields the protein CASSERAGQNIQYF.

This chain connects TRBV9 to TRBJ1-5, with 9 bases lining up with TRBD1. The CDR3 is 15 residues long. CDR1 is SGDLS and CDR2 is YYNGEE in the germline V gene. J lost 7 bases, V lost 0 bases, and 5 bases had no gene match. The CDR3 reads CASSVGDRVGQPQHF. CDR3 sequence (DNA): TGTGCCAGCAGCGTAGGGGACAGGGTGGGCCAGCCCCAGCATTTT.

This chain links TRBV5-1 with TRBJ1-4; no reliable D call. Looked up from germline, CDR1 is SGHRS and CDR2 is YFSETQ. V was cut by 0 bases and J by 4 bases, with 4 bases left in between. This CDR3 contains 13 residues. CDR3 in DNA: TGCGCCAGCAGCTTGGGGGGTAATGAAAAACTGTTTTTT. This codes for CASSLGGNEKLFF.

CDR3 in amino acids: CASRQDYSNQPQHF. As DNA, the CDR3 is TGTGCCAGCAGACAGGATTATAGCAATCAGCCCCAGCATTTT. The chain recombines TRBV7-8 with TRBJ1-5, with D tentatively TRBD1 (5 bases). The CDR3 has 14 residues. Germline V gives CDR1 SGHVS, CDR2 FQNEAQ. V lost 6 bases and J lost 0, with 9 bases in between.

V and J are TRBV4-3 and TRBJ1-2, with D maybe TRBD1 (5 bases). Trimming pared 1 base from V and 2 bases from J, leaving 8 bases between. The CDR3 covers 14 residues. CDR1 is LGHNA and CDR2 is YSLEER in the germline V gene. The CDR3 DNA reads TGCGCCAGCAGCCAAGGCCGGACAAACTATGGCTACACCTTC. Its protein is CASSQGRTNYGYTF.

The chain links TRBV6-5 to TRBJ2-7; D is ambiguous. The CDR3 is 15 residues long. Trimming stripped 7 bases from V and 2 bases from J, with 18 bases between. Germline V gene lookup returns CDR1 MNHEY and CDR2 SVGAGI. This CDR3 reads CASTLGASGPYEQYF. The CDR3 coding sequence is TGTGCCAGCACCCTAGGCGCGTCTGGACCCTACGAGCAGTACTTC.

The rearrangement joins TRBV5-4 to TRBJ2-1, with TRBD1 matching 9 bases. V lost 3 bases to trimming and J lost 2 bases; unmatched junction nucleotides: 6. Germline-derived CDR1 and CDR2 are SGHNT and YYREEE (reference sequence). CDR3 length: 16 residues. CDR3 nucleotide sequence: TGTGCCAGCAGCTCGGGACAGGGTGCAACCTACAATGAGCAGTTCTTC. As protein: CASSSGQGATYNEQFF.